Following are 30 T cell receptor beta chains from one sample sequenced in a study of cytomegalovirus exposure and HLA in healthy donors. 13 Jbeta primers and 60 Vbeta primers were used for the PCR. Only in-frame clones appear in the TCRdb table, and some are missing; sequencing was by immunoSEQ multiplex PCR. The data contain approximately 160,000 clones, under 90% of them singletons. Sequenced input: PBMCs. The receptors were gathered from a man younger than 40 in good health and CMV-seropositive.

The chain is built from TRBV6-5 and TRBJ2-2; no firm D call. V gave up 6 bases and J gave up 2 bases, with 10 bases separating them. Germline assignment: CDR1 MNHEY and CDR2 SVGAGI. The CDR3 totals 14 residues. The DNA for the CDR3 is TGTGCCAGCAGCAACTACGTCAACACCGGGGAGCTGTTTTTT. It codes for CASSNYVNTGELFF.

The chain has TRBV5-5 and TRBJ1-1; D may be TRBD1 (5 bases). CDR3 length: 12 amino acids. Per the germline V gene, CDR1 is SGHKS and CDR2 is YYEKEE (reference sequence). Trimming took 5 bases from V and 10 from J, leaving 15 bases between them. The CDR3 is CASSETTGGAFF. The DNA for the CDR3 is TGTGCCAGCAGTGAGACTACCGGGGGAGCTTTCTTT. The variable domain in full, completed from reference TRBV5-5 and TRBJ1-1, reads DAGVTQSPTHLIKTRGQQVTLRCSPISGHKSVSWYQQVLGQGPQFIFQYYEKEERGRGNFPDRFSARQFPNYSSELNVNALLLGDSALYLCASSETTGGAFFGQGTRLTVV.

The V call is TRBV7-3, the J call TRBJ2-7, with D unclear. CDR1 and CDR2 (germline): SGHTA, FQGTGA. This CDR3 is 13 amino acids long. V was trimmed by 1 base and J by 3 bases, leaving 7 bases between them. The DNA for the CDR3 is TGTGCCAGCAGCTTAAGCGGAAACTACGAGCAGTACTTC. This translates into CASSLSGNYEQYF.

This chain uses TRBV6-1 with TRBJ2-5, with 10 bases lining up with TRBD2. Germline CDR1 and CDR2: MNHNS and SASEGT. Germline trimming cut 3 bases from V and 5 bases from J; bases unmatched to any gene: 6. CDR3 length: 15 amino acids. In DNA, the CDR3 is TGTGCCAGCAGTGAGGCTAGCGGGAGTATGGAGACCCAGTACTTC. Translating it yields CASSEASGSMETQYF.

The chain is built from TRBV7-2 and TRBJ2-3; maybe TRBD2 (6 bases). Trimming took off 7 bases at V and 4 bases at J, with 12 bases between the two ends. The CDR3 covers 13 residues. CDR1 and CDR2 from the germline V gene are SGHTA and FQGNSA. CDR3 DNA: TGTGCCAGCACCAGAAGGAGGGCAGATACGCAGTATTTT. Residues: CASTRRRADTQYF.

The rearrangement uses TRBV6-5 and TRBJ1-2; 7 bases line up with TRBD1. The V gene's germline CDR1 is MNHEY and CDR2 SVGAGI. J gave up 7 bases and V 2 bases, and 4 bases lay outside the gene matches. The CDR3 has 13 amino acids. The CDR3 loop is CASSYLQGFGYTF. The CDR3 DNA reads as TGTGCCAGCAGTTACCTACAGGGGTTTGGCTACACCTTC.

The V gene is TRBV6-1, the J gene TRBJ2-3, with TRBD1 matching over 11 bases. The germline V gene encodes CDR1 MNHNS and CDR2 SASEGT. The CDR3 contains 15 residues. Losses at the gene ends were 5 bases for V and 6 bases for J; bases not matched to a gene: 7. The CDR3 DNA reads TGTGCCAGCAGTCGGGACAGGGGGTATATCGATACGCAGTATTTT. As protein: CASSRDRGYIDTQYF.

V is TRBV2 and J is TRBJ1-5, with TRBD1 matching over 11 bases. Germline V gene lookup returns CDR1 SNHLY and CDR2 FYNNEI. The CDR3 is 21 residues long. The V and J ends lost 0 bases and 6 bases, in that order; junction bases with no gene match: 19. The CDR3 is CASSEATPGTGGLPGSQPQHF. DNA of the CDR3: TGTGCCAGCAGTGAAGCGACCCCCGGGACAGGGGGATTACCCGGCAGTCAGCCCCAGCATTTT.

This chain connects TRBV6-5 to TRBJ2-5; D unclear. This CDR3 region has 12 residues. Germline values: CDR1 MNHEY, CDR2 SVGAGI. Between the trimmed V and J ends, which lost 8 bases and 4 bases, there was a span of 11 bases. CDR3 sequence: CASARERETQYF. The CDR3 nucleotides are TGTGCCAGCGCACGCGAGCGAGAGACCCAGTACTTC.

The chain couples TRBV5-6 to TRBJ1-1; no clear D gene. The germline V and J ends were trimmed by 1 base and 0 bases, with 4 bases remaining between them. The CDR3 covers 13 residues. Germline values: CDR1 SGHDT, CDR2 YYEEEE. CDR3 region: CASSLSVNTEAFF. As DNA, the CDR3 is TGTGCCAGCAGCTTGTCAGTGAACACTGAAGCTTTCTTT. Supplemented by reference TRBV5-6 and TRBJ1-1, the full variable domain reads DAGVTQSPTHLIKTRGQQVTLRCSPKSGHDTVSWYQQALGQGPQFIFQYYEEEERQRGNFPDRFSGHQFPNYSSELNVNALLLGDSALYLCASSLSVNTEAFFGQGTRLTVV.

CDR3 sequence reads: CASSGTSGSWELFF. Written as DNA, the CDR3 is TGTGCCAGCAGCGGGACTAGCGGGAGTTGGGAGCTGTTTTTT. V usage is TRBV27 and J usage is TRBJ2-2; TRBD2 matches 14 bases. Trimming cost V 6 bases and J 9 bases; bases outside gene matches: 3. This CDR3 comprises 14 residues. Germline V gene sequence: CDR1 MNHEY, CDR2 SMNVEV (reference sequence).

This clone was seen just once. V is TRBV6-6 and J is TRBJ2-1, with TRBD2 matching over 9 bases. With 7 bases clipped from V and 0 bases from J, the junction kept 7 bases outside the gene matches. This CDR3 comprises 16 residues. Germline V lookup: CDR1 MNHNY, CDR2 SVGAGI (reference sequence). The CDR3 protein is CASIQRSGSSYNEQFF. The CDR3 DNA reads TGTGCCAGCATCCAACGTAGCGGGAGCTCCTACAATGAGCAGTTCTTC.

This chain's CDR3 is CASSPRARADTGELFF. DNA for the CDR3: TGTGCCAGCAGCCCCCGGGCCAGGGCGGACACCGGGGAGCTGTTTTTT. The rearrangement joins TRBV11-2 to TRBJ2-2, with D perhaps TRBD1 (5 bases). The CDR3 loop spans 16 amino acids. Trimming cost V 5 bases and J 3 bases, with 16 bases left between them. Per the germline V gene, CDR1 is SGHAT and CDR2 is FQNNGV.

This chain uses TRBV5-6 with TRBJ1-5; 9 bases agree with TRBD1. The J segment lost 6 bases and the V segment lost 4 bases, leaving 8 bases of the junction unmatched. The CDR3 length is 15 residues. Germline loops: CDR1 SGHDT, CDR2 YYEEEE. CDR3 coding DNA: TGTGCCAGCAGCCGCACAGGGGGCTATGTTCAGCCCCAGCATTTT. This sequence encodes CASSRTGGYVQPQHF.

This chain uses TRBV19 with TRBJ2-1; possibly TRBD2 for D (5 bases). Trimming removed 0 bases from V and 12 bases from J, with 12 bases in between. From germline, CDR1 is LNHDA and CDR2 SQIVND (reference sequence). CDR3 length: 13 amino acids. CDR3 in amino acids: CASSIDRGQRQFF. In nucleotides, the CDR3 is TGTGCCAGTAGTATAGATCGCGGGCAACGGCAGTTCTTC.

The V gene is TRBV14, the J gene TRBJ2-7; 10 nucleotides match TRBD1. The V gene end was trimmed by 3 bases and the J gene end by 2 bases; junction bases not matched to a gene: 4. The CDR3 runs to 15 residues. Germline values: CDR1 SGHDN, CDR2 FVKESK. CDR3 in amino acids: CASSHYDRGPYEQYF. CDR3 bases: TGTGCCAGCAGCCATTACGACAGGGGGCCCTACGAGCAGTACTTC.

The V gene is TRBV4-1, the J gene TRBJ1-4; the D gene is possibly TRBD1 (5 bases). Germline CDR1 is MGHRA and CDR2 is YSYEKL. Trimming cost V 1 base and J 7 bases, with 13 bases left between them. The CDR3 contains 15 residues. The CDR3 coding sequence is TGCGCCAGCAGCCAAGTCACTGGGAGGGGTGAAAAACTGTTTTTT. This encodes CASSQVTGRGEKLFF.

CDR3 amino acids: CAWSVTSEETQYF. In DNA, the CDR3 is TGTGCCTGGAGTGTGACTAGTGAAGAGACCCAGTACTTC. The chain couples TRBV30 to TRBJ2-5, with D maybe TRBD2 (6 bases). V lost 0 bases to trimming and J lost 3 bases, with 8 bases between them. The CDR3 is made up of 13 amino acids. The germline gives CDR1 GTSNPN, CDR2 SVGIG (reference sequence).

The chain couples TRBV12-5 to TRBJ1-6; D is unclear. The CDR3 covers 14 residues. Germline CDR1 reads LGHNT; CDR2 reads FRNRAP. The V gene lost 1 base and the J gene lost 7 bases, with 8 bases spanning the gap. This chain's CDR3 is CASGLGRGNSPLHF. Here the CDR3 DNA reads TGTGCTAGTGGTTTGGGACGGGGAAATTCACCCCTCCACTTT.

This chain links TRBV2 with TRBJ2-7; 13 bases are shared with TRBD2. J was trimmed by 7 bases and V by 6 bases; bases with no gene match: 9. This CDR3 contains 15 residues. The V gene's germline CDR1 is SNHLY and CDR2 FYNNEI. CDR3 amino acids: CASSQTSGRASEQYF. In DNA form, the CDR3 reads TGTGCCAGCAGCCAAACTAGCGGGAGGGCCAGTGAGCAGTACTTC.

This clone appeared a few times. V gene TRBV4-2 combines with J gene TRBJ2-1, with 10 nucleotides matching TRBD2. Unmatched junction bases numbered 13, after V lost 0 bases and J lost 2 bases. The CDR3 length is 20 residues. From germline, CDR1 is LGHNA and CDR2 YNFKEQ. The chain's CDR3 is CASSQDLTSGILGTYNEQFF. Here the CDR3 DNA reads TGTGCCAGCAGCCAAGATCTTACTAGCGGGATCCTCGGGACCTACAATGAGCAGTTCTTC.

This chain connects TRBV6-5 to TRBJ1-3; 9 bases align to TRBD1. Unmatched junction bases numbered 5, after V lost 2 bases and J lost 3 bases. The CDR3 is made up of 16 amino acids. The germline CDR1 and CDR2 sequences are MNHEY and SVGAGI. CDR3 bases: TGTGCCAGCAGTTACCAACAGGGGGCAAGTGGAAACACCATATATTTT. Translating gives CASSYQQGASGNTIYF.

This clone showed up just a few times. Different DNA sequences within this sample yield the same CDR3. V is TRBV19 and J is TRBJ2-5; tentatively, D is TRBD2 (6 bases). Germline CDR1 LNHDA, CDR2 SQIVND (reference sequence). The CDR3 is 14 amino acids. The V gene lost 3 bases and the J gene lost 4 bases, with 12 bases spanning the gap. The chain's CDR3 is CASSMGTGGETQYF. The CDR3 nucleotides read TGTGCCAGTAGTATGGGGACTGGGGGAGAGACCCAGTACTTC.

The V call is TRBV15, the J call TRBJ1-3; D unclear. This CDR3 is 16 amino acids long. Trimming took 5 bases from V and 0 from J, leaving 14 bases between them. CDR1 and CDR2 from the germline V gene are LNHNV and YYDKDF (reference sequence). CDR3 DNA sequence: TGTGCCACCAGCCGTTTAAGCGGGATCTCTGGAAACACCATATATTTT. This translates into CATSRLSGISGNTIYF.

This clone was seen a single time. The V gene is TRBV2, the J gene TRBJ1-2; 8 positions agree with TRBD1. The CDR3 extends over 14 amino acids. The germline CDR1 and CDR2 sequences are SNHLY and FYNNEI. Germline trimming cut 3 bases from V and 3 bases from J; bases unmatched to any gene: 3. CDR3 in DNA: TGTGCCAGCAGTGATGGACAGGGCGACTATGGCTACACCTTC. Amino acid sequence: CASSDGQGDYGYTF. Filled out from reference TRBV2 and TRBJ1-2, the complete variable domain reads EPEVTQTPSHQVTQMGQEVILRCVPISNHLYFYWYRQILGQKVEFLVSFYNNEISEKSEIFDDQFSVERPDGSNFTLKIRSTKLEDSAMYFCASSDGQGDYGYTFGSGTRLTVV.

V gene TRBV7-2 combines with J gene TRBJ2-1; 8 bases are shared with TRBD2. Germline V gene data show CDR1 as SGHTA and CDR2 as FQGNSA. This CDR3 is built from 11 residues. V shed 4 bases, J shed 12 bases, and the junction held 2 bases outside the gene matches. CDR3 amino acids: CASSSGLAQFF. DNA for the CDR3: TGTGCCAGCAGCTCCGGACTAGCGCAGTTCTTC.

V and J are TRBV2 and TRBJ2-3; 8 bases are shared with TRBD2. Trimming cost V 5 bases and J 8 bases; bases outside gene matches: 15. Looked up from germline, CDR1 is SNHLY and CDR2 is FYNNEI. The CDR3 is made up of 16 amino acids. CDR3 region: CASSHPGLGKGGTQYF. The CDR3 DNA reads TGTGCCAGCAGTCACCCGGGACTAGGGAAGGGGGGTACGCAGTATTTT.

V usage is TRBV11-2 and J usage is TRBJ1-1; no clear D. The CDR3 length is 14 residues. CDR1 and CDR2 from the germline V gene are SGHAT and FQNNGV. The V end lost 1 base, the J end lost 3 bases, and 9 bases lay between the germline ends. The CDR3 sequence is CASSLVVSHTEAFF. The CDR3 DNA is TGTGCCAGCAGCTTAGTGGTCAGTCACACTGAAGCTTTCTTT.

This sequence joins TRBV6-1 and TRBJ2-7; D might be TRBD2 (6 bases). Trimming stripped 3 bases from V and 4 bases from J, with 19 bases between. This CDR3 region has 16 residues. Germline loops: CDR1 MNHNS, CDR2 SASEGT. The chain's CDR3 is CASSDGSGRMRYEQYF. The CDR3 coding sequence is TGTGCCAGCAGTGACGGAAGCGGGCGGATGCGTTACGAGCAGTACTTC.

The chain uses TRBV5-8 and TRBJ1-5, with D perhaps TRBD1 (5 bases). V was shortened by 4 bases and J by 0 bases, with 11 bases between the two germline ends. CDR1 and CDR2 from the germline V gene are SGHTS and YDEGEE. The CDR3 is made up of 15 amino acids. CDR3 residues: CASSGGTGSNQPQHF. CDR3 in DNA: TGTGCCAGCAGCGGCGGGACCGGTAGCAATCAGCCCCAGCATTTT. The full variable domain, completed using reference TRBV5-8 and TRBJ1-5, is EAGVTQSPTHLIKTRGQQATLRCSPISGHTSVYWYQQALGLGLQFLLWYDEGEERNRGNFPPRFSGRQFPNYSSELNVNALELEDSALYLCASSGGTGSNQPQHFGDGTRLSIL.